The clone carrying this T cell receptor (beta chain) was counted only a few times. Germline-derived CDR1 and CDR2 are SQVTM and ANQGSEA. V lost 3 bases and J 3 bases, leaving 12 bases between the germline ends. The length of the CDR3 is 13 residues. TCRbeta library preparation incorporated unique molecular identifiers. TCRdb re-called the PCR reads with MiXCR, one entry per CDR3 protein. Counted here are roughly 610,000 distinct CDR3 sequences, 10% to 13% occurring once; the ten biggest clones make up less than 5%. The data originate from a study of T-cell reconstitution after alpha-beta-depleted transplantation in children.

V is TRBV29-1 and J is TRBJ2-7, with D perhaps being TRBD1 or TRBD2 (5 bases each). This specimen consisted of PBMCs from the stem cell graft donor, obtained from the stem cell graft. The origin of this receptor is a human donor who donated a stem cell graft to a child with acute myeloid leukemia. CDR3 sequence: CSVEGEQRYEQYF. The CDR3 nucleotides read TGCAGCGTTGAGGGGGAGCAACGCTACGAGCAGTACTTC.